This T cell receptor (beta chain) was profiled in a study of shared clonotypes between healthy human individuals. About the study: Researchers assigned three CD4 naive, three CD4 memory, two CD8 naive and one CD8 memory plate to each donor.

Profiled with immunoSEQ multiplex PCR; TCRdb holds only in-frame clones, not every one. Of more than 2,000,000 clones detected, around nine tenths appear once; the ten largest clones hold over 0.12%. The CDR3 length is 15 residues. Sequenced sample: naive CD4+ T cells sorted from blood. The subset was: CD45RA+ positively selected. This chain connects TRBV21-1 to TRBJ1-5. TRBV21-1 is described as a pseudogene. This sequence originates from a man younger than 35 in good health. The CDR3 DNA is TGTGCCAGCAGCAAAACTCAGGCGGGAAATCAGCCCCAGCATTTT. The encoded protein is CASSKTQAGNQPQHF.